The 9 T cell receptor beta chains listed next were all sequenced from one sample in a study of blood T cell repertoires in COVID-19. TCRdb's copy holds only in-frame clones and misses some; the assay was immunoSEQ multiplex PCR. This sample has under 250,000 clones; just under 90% occur once, and the top ten carry less than 3.5%. Input material: peripheral blood. These receptors were taken from a man aged 25 to 40 with COVID-19, enrolled during active disease.

CDR3 DNA: TGTGCCAGCAGTTATCCAGGGTCGATTTATGGCTACACCTTC. Translating gives CASSYPGSIYGYTF. The chain couples TRBV6-2 or TRBV6-3 to TRBJ1-2, with D perhaps TRBD1 (5 bases). This CDR3 is built from 14 residues. V dropped 3 bases and J dropped 5 bases, with 13 bases sitting between them. Germline CDR1 and CDR2: MNHEY and SVGEGT.

The J gene is TRBJ2-7, the V gene TRBV21-1; the table assigns TRBD2, which was not confirmed against the DNA. TRBV21-1 is listed as a pseudogene. This CDR3 is 15 amino acids long. CDR3 in DNA: TGTGCCAGCAGCAAGTCCCGCGGAGACGCCCACGAGCAGTACTTC. It is translated as CASSKSRGDAHEQYF.

V gene TRBV28 combines with J gene TRBJ2-7, with 11 bases matching TRBD2. CDR3 size: 19 residues. The V and J ends lost 5 bases and 7 bases, in that order; junction bases with no gene match: 22. Germline CDR1 reads MDHEN; CDR2 reads SYDVKM. In nucleotides, the CDR3 is TGTGCCAGCAGTCCACGACCCGGGACTAGCGGATTCCAAATCGGGGAGCAGTACTTC. The encoded protein is CASSPRPGTSGFQIGEQYF.

The DNA of the CDR3 is TGTGCCAGCAGCTTAAGTGGTAGCTCAGATACGCAGTATTTT. It is translated as CASSLSGSSDTQYF. The chain employs TRBV7-3 and TRBJ2-3; no firm D call. Trimming pared 1 base from V and 4 bases from J, leaving 9 bases between. CDR1 SGHTA and CDR2 FQGTGA come from the germline V gene. The CDR3 has 14 amino acids. Using reference TRBV7-3 and TRBJ2-3 for the parts outside the CDR3, the full variable domain is GAGVSQTPSNKVTEKGKYVELRCDPISGHTALYWYRQSLGQGPEFLIYFQGTGAADDSGLPNDRFFAVRPEGSVSTLKIQRTERGDSAVYLCASSLSGSSDTQYFGPGTRLTVL.

The V call is TRBV9, the J call TRBJ2-7; 7 nucleotides agree with TRBD1. Germline V gene data show CDR1 as SGDLS and CDR2 as YYNGEE. V shed 0 bases and J 2 bases; nucleotides not matched to a gene: 14. This CDR3 contains 18 residues. The CDR3 nucleotides read TGTGCCAGCAGCGTAGCTTCTCCGGGGCAGGGGGTCACCTACGAGCAGTACTTC. Translating gives CASSVASPGQGVTYEQYF.

The V and J genes are TRBV2 and TRBJ1-6, with D unresolved. V was trimmed by 6 bases and J by 3 bases, leaving 6 bases between them. This CDR3 has 13 amino acids. Germline lookup yields CDR1 SNHLY and CDR2 FYNNEI. The CDR3 DNA follows: TGTGCCAGCAGAGCTATCTATAATTCACCCCTCCACTTT. This codes for CASRAIYNSPLHF. Based on the CDR3 plus reference TRBV2 and TRBJ1-6, the full variable domain is EPEVTQTPSHQVTQMGQEVILRCVPISNHLYFYWYRQILGQKVEFLVSFYNNEISEKSEIFDDQFSVERPDGSNFTLKIRSTKLEDSAMYFCASRAIYNSPLHFGNGTRLTVT.

The J gene is TRBJ1-4, the V gene TRBV10-3, with 8 bases that match TRBD1. The CDR3 is made up of 14 amino acids. Germline V gene data show CDR1 as ENHRY and CDR2 as SYGVKD. Germline trimming cut 7 bases from V and 7 bases from J; bases unmatched to any gene: 8. Written as DNA, the CDR3 is TGTGCCATCAATCCAGGGGGCGCGGGTGAAAAACTGTTTTTT. Encoded protein: CAINPGGAGEKLFF.

The chain uses TRBV7-6 and TRBJ1-4, with unresolved D. This CDR3 spans 14 amino acids. Trimming cost V 1 base and J 5 bases, with 8 bases left between them. The germline V gene has CDR1 SGHVS and CDR2 FNYEAQ. The CDR3 nucleotides read TGTGCCAGCAGCTTAGGCGGTCTGAATGAAAAACTGTTTTTT. It specifies CASSLGGLNEKLFF.

The chain uses TRBV19 and TRBJ2-4, with D hard to call. The CDR3 totals 17 residues. Germline values: CDR1 LNHDA, CDR2 SQIVND (reference sequence). V shed 2 bases and J shed 2 bases, with 16 bases lying between them. The DNA of the CDR3 is TGTGCCAGTAGTATAAGTCTAACAGTTACCTCCAAAAACATTCAGTACTTC. It translates to CASSISLTVTSKNIQYF.